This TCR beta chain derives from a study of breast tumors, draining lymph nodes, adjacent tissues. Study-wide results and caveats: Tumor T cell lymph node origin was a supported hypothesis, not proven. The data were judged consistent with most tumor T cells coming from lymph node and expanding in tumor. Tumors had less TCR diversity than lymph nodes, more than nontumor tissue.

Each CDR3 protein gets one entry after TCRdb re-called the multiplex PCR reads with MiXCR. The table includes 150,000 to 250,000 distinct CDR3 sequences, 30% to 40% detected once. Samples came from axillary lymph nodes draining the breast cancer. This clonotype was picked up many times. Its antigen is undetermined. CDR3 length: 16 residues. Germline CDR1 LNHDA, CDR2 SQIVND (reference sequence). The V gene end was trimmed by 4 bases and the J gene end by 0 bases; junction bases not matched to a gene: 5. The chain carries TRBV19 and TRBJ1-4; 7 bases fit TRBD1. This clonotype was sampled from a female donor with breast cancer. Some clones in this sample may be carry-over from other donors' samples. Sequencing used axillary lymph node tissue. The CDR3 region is CASSTRGQATNEKLFF. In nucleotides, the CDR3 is TGTGCCAGTAGTACCCGTGGACAGGCAACTAATGAAAAACTGTTTTTT.